This T cell receptor (beta chain) was recovered during a study of T cell responses to AZD1222 COVID-19 vaccine. Sequencing was performed with immunoSEQ multiplex PCR; in TCRdb, only in-frame clones are kept and a portion is missing. The sample has over 100,000 clones; 85% to 95% are singletons. Per the germline V gene, CDR1 is SGHRS and CDR2 is YFSETQ. J gave up 1 base and V 4 bases, and 4 bases lay outside the gene matches. The CDR3 is 14 residues long. The sequencing here drew on peripheral blood, taken on day 0 of AZD1222 vaccination. This sequence was found in an adult in good health. This chain connects TRBV5-1 to TRBJ1-1, with 7 bases lining up with TRBD1. CDR3 nucleotides: TGCGCCAGCAGCGCGACAGGGTGGAACACTGAAGCTTTCTTT. Protein: CASSATGWNTEAFF.